These 3 T cell receptor beta chains were all obtained from the same sample, sequenced in a study of T cell responses to AZD1222 COVID-19 vaccine. Measured with immunoSEQ multiplex PCR; TCRdb has only the in-frame clones, and not every one. The table has 140,000 or so clones, 88% seen once. The sample in question was peripheral blood, obtained 28 days after the second AZD1222 dose. All receptors come from an adult who received the AZD1222 COVID-19 vaccine.

This chain connects TRBV5-4 to TRBJ1-2; TRBD1 agrees at 9 bases. V was pared by 4 bases and J by 6 bases, with 4 bases of the junction left unmatched. This CDR3 has 13 residues. Germline CDR1 is SGHNT and CDR2 is YYREEE (reference sequence). The CDR3 bases are TGTGCCAGCAGCCGGACAGGGGATAATGGCTACACCTTC. Translation gives CASSRTGDNGYTF.

The chain carries TRBV28 and TRBJ1-2; D not certain. V lost 3 bases and J lost 2, with 7 bases in between. The CDR3 is 13 amino acids. CDR1 and CDR2 from the germline V gene are MDHEN and SYDVKM. The CDR3 spells CASSLELNYGYTF. The CDR3 DNA is TGTGCCAGCAGTTTGGAACTGAACTATGGCTACACCTTC.

J is TRBJ1-6 and V is TRBV18; D is perhaps TRBD1 (6 bases). Trimming cost V 1 base and J 7 bases, with 11 bases left between them. CDR3 length: 15 residues. Looked up from germline, CDR1 is KGHSH and CDR2 is LQKENI. DNA for the CDR3: TGTGCCAGCTCACCACGGACAGCTGAAAATTCACCCCTCCACTTT. This sequence encodes CASSPRTAENSPLHF.